A single sample gave rise to the 10 T cell receptor beta chains below, sequenced in a study of vaccination effects on CD4 cells after COVID-19. ViraFEST used viral peptide pools to expand antigen-specific CD4+ T cells before sequencing. Upon completion of 10 to 11 days in culture, CD4+ T cells were isolated. Vaccine recipients, nucleocapsid antibody negative, had no prior SARS-CoV-2 infection. Sequencing used immunoSEQ multiplex PCR; TCRdb keeps in-frame clones, though not all of them. This sample has tens of thousands of clones, with 65% to 75% found just once. These receptors' antigens are unknown. Sequences were derived from CD4+ T cells from PBMCs cultured with HCoV-NL63 spike peptides, sampled before COVID-19 vaccination. Receptor source: a human donor who received a COVID-19 vaccine.

V usage is TRBV18 and J usage is TRBJ2-1; 10 nucleotides match TRBD2. The germline V gene encodes CDR1 KGHSH and CDR2 LQKENI. After removal of 6 bases from V and 15 bases from J, the junction contained 17 bases not matched to a gene. The CDR3 consists of 15 residues. The CDR3: CASSLDGTSGARRFF. The CDR3 coding sequence is TGTGCCAGCTCCCTCGACGGCACTAGCGGGGCCAGGAGGTTCTTC.

This rearrangement joins TRBV5-1 to TRBJ2-5, with D unclear. Germline-derived CDR1 and CDR2 are SGHRS and YFSETQ. The V gene lost 0 bases and the J gene lost 5 bases, with 8 bases spanning the gap. The CDR3 loop spans 13 amino acids. Here the CDR3 reads CASSLGDSETQYF. In nucleotides, the CDR3 is TGCGCCAGCAGCTTGGGTGACTCGGAGACCCAGTACTTC.

The J gene is TRBJ1-2, the V gene TRBV6-5, with D perhaps TRBD1 (6 bases). CDR1 is MNHEY and CDR2 is SVGAGI in the germline V gene. The CDR3 extends over 15 amino acids. The V end was cut by 6 bases, the J end by 2 bases, with 16 bases between. The CDR3 region has the DNA TGTGCCAGCAGCCCGGGGGCGTGGAGCAACTATGGCTACACCTTC. Its protein product is CASSPGAWSNYGYTF.

This rearrangement joins TRBV19 to TRBJ1-1; no clear D. This CDR3 spans 14 amino acids. Trimming took off 5 bases at V and 2 bases at J, with 12 bases between the two ends. Per germline, CDR1 LNHDA and CDR2 SQIVND (reference sequence). The DNA of the CDR3 is TGTGCCAGTAGTGAAAGAGGCCTTAACACTGAAGCTTTCTTT. It specifies CASSERGLNTEAFF.

CDR3 region: CASSLTAPRTEAFF. For the CDR3, the DNA is TGTGCCAGCAGTTTGACAGCCCCGCGCACTGAAGCTTTCTTT. The chain combines TRBV28 with TRBJ1-1; possibly TRBD1 for D (5 bases). There are 14 residues in the CDR3. In germline, CDR1 is MDHEN, CDR2 SYDVKM. V shed 3 bases and J shed 4 bases, with 12 bases lying between them.

The chain uses TRBV3-1 (or the pseudogene TRBV3-2) and TRBJ1-1; tentatively, D is TRBD1 (6 bases). Trimming took 3 bases from V and 2 from J, leaving 16 bases between them. This CDR3 has 16 residues. CDR1 is LGHDT, CDR2 YNNKEL, per germline (reference sequence). For the CDR3, the DNA is TGTGCCAGCAGCCAGATTAGGGGGACGGGCAACACTGAAGCTTTCTTT. It translates to CASSQIRGTGNTEAFF.

CDR3 sequence: CASSLNRGHTDTQYF. CDR3 nucleotide sequence: TGTGCCAGCAGCTTAAATCGGGGGCACACAGATACGCAGTATTTT. This chain links TRBV7-3 with TRBJ2-3; D tentatively fits TRBD1 or TRBD2 (6 bases each). From germline, CDR1 is SGHTA and CDR2 FQGTGA. CDR3 length equals 15 residues. The V end lost 1 base, the J end lost 2 bases, and 10 bases lay between the germline ends.

This clone came up a few times. The gene calls are TRBV6-5 and TRBJ2-2; maybe TRBD1 (6 bases). The CDR3 spans 14 residues. Per the germline V gene, CDR1 is MNHEY and CDR2 is SVGAGI. V shed 10 bases and J shed 4 bases, with 16 bases lying between them. The CDR3 here is CAIRKQGGTGELFF. CDR3 bases: TGTGCCATCAGAAAACAGGGCGGCACCGGGGAGCTGTTTTTT.

J is TRBJ1-1 and V is TRBV3-1 (or the pseudogene TRBV3-2); 7 bases are a match to TRBD1. The junction had 5 bases not matched to a gene; V was cut back by 6 bases and J by 4 bases. Germline lookup yields CDR1 LGHDT and CDR2 YNNKEL (reference sequence). The CDR3 runs to 13 residues. CDR3 sequence (DNA): TGTGCCAGCAGTCGACAGGGAAGCACTGAAGCTTTCTTT. Translation: CASSRQGSTEAFF.

The CDR3 DNA reads as TGTGCCAGCTCACCATTCCTGGGGGTGGACACCGGGGAGCTGTTTTTT. It is translated as CASSPFLGVDTGELFF. The chain links TRBV18 to TRBJ2-2; D is tentatively TRBD1 or TRBD2 (5 bases each). V lost 2 bases and J lost 3, with 13 bases in between. CDR1 is KGHSH and CDR2 is LQKENI in the germline V gene. The CDR3 has 16 amino acids. Variable domain in full (rest from reference TRBV18 and TRBJ2-2): NAGVMQNPRHLVRRRGQEARLRCSPMKGHSHVYWYRQLPEEGLKFMVYLQKENIIDESGMPKERFSAEFPKEGPSILRIQQVVRGDSAAYFCASSPFLGVDTGELFFGEGSRLTVL.